This record looks at one TCR beta chain sequence and its context. This clonotype was seen many times. This clone's antigen is unknown. Base quality data are lacking; no much larger clone is found one base away. CDR1 and CDR2 are drawn from the germline V gene: KGHSH, LQKENI. V has 6 bases trimmed and J has 5 bases trimmed; junction bases matching no gene number 13. Spanning cysteine to phenylalanine, the CDR3 consists of 16 amino acids. The only DNA kept is the CDR3, 48 bases in frame from the first base. These data are taken from a study of T cells in Graves' hyperthyroidism and ophthalmopathy (dated by TCRdb to between 2017 and 2020). Study-wide context: Peripheral blood samples were taken at initial diagnosis, before any treatment was given. After sampling, hyperthyroidism patients received methimazole starting at 30 mg daily, and ophthalmopathy patients received high-dose intravenous methylprednisolone. The 85 to 100 discovery patients were divided at random into training and test sets in a 7:3 ratio. A discovery cohort of around 100 patients, approximately 45 with Graves' ophthalmopathy and 55 to 60 with stable Graves' hyperthyroidism, was used to find distinguishing TCR V-J signatures. The study also compared thyroid tissue and blood T-cell repertoires from more than five Graves' hyperthyroidism patients. Prospective prediction of ophthalmopathy was tested in an independent validation cohort of fewer than 20 hyperthyroidism patients and around 16 patients who later progressed to ophthalmopathy. The paper describes TCR Vbeta CDR3 sequencing of 120 to 150 peripheral blood samples, made up of under 50 ophthalmopathy patients, 70 to 75 hyperthyroidism patients and 17 progressor patients. Study-wide conclusions, independent of this receptor: In validation, progression to ophthalmopathy was predicted by the model with around 71% sensitivity and under 85% specificity, a median of roughly 6 months before onset. No statistical method was used to fix the sample size in advance, and group allocation was not hidden from the investigators. Most expanded thyroid clonotypes (frequency above 0.001) were also found in blood, which suggests that blood repertoires may mirror thyroid immune responses. In cross-validation, a model built on a 13 V-J signature told ophthalmopathy apart from stable hyperthyroidism with about 90% sensitivity and roughly 83% specificity, and in testing the same model reached 80%/75%.

The TCR beta CDR3 regions were amplified from RNA transcripts. For the first round of RT-PCR on the TCR CDR3, the HTBI primer set was used together with the Qiagen OneStep RT-PCR kit. Libraries were constructed in a second round of multiplex PCR, after which size selection and purification were carried out. Sequencing of the libraries was done on an Illumina HiSeq2000 using paired-end 100 bp reads. The authors' pipeline ran thus. SOAPnuke was used to process the raw data, with reads discarded if the reads contained adapters or uncalled bases, had a mean Phred below 15, or lacked an exact constant-primer or identifier match. COPE v1.2.5 was used to merge high-quality paired reads, and clonotypes were defined as unique nucleotide sequences. Clonotypes were aligned to IMGT TRBV, TRBD and TRBJ reference segments using MiTCR v1.1. Analysis was restricted to V-J combinations with a frequency above 0.0001, which covered roughly 99% of repertoires. The TCS score was defined as F50 (clonal expansion) divided by E x V (chaos), with BLOSUM62-based TCRdist calculated between CDR3 peptides within each V-J. Welch's t-statistics and random forest reduced roughly 530 V-J features to 13, which were used in a naive Bayes classifier (R e1071). In TCRdb, the public reads were trimmed at Q25 with fastp and aligned with MiXCR, with productive beta chains retained. For every CDR3 protein sequence, its rows merge into one entry that carries the most common genes and DNA. These V and J calls rely on TCRdb rather than the paper's analysis. This sample holds about 380,000 distinct CDR3 sequences; roughly 14% were observed only once. The ten largest clones capture approximately 9.9% of the sample.

Graves' hyperthyroidism was defined as stable when no progression to ophthalmopathy occurred over 18 months of follow-up. Hyperthyroidism patients were aged 18 to 65 years and newly diagnosed, with disease duration of less than 2 months. Exclusion was applied to patients with uncontrolled infections, other autoimmune diseases, pregnancy or lactation. Diagnoses were established on the basis of clinical symptoms, serum thyroxine and TRAb, thyroid ultrasound, and orbital computed tomography. PBMCs were separated from under 12 ml of fresh peripheral blood using Ficoll-Paque density gradient centrifugation. Total RNA was extracted with Trizol reagent, and quality was checked on an Agilent 2100 Bioanalyzer.

This TCR came from an older woman with Graves' hyperthyroidism. The material sequenced was blood. Recombination joined TRBV18 with TRBJ2-1, and 7 bases in between align with TRBD2. The CDR3 protein sequence reads: CASSLRLAPPHNEQFF. Here is the DNA: TGTGCCAGCTCCCTACGACTAGCCCCACCCCACAATGAGCAGTTCTTC.